These 3 T cell receptor beta chains originate from one sample sequenced in a study of regulatory T cells in long-lasting Graves disease (dated by TCRdb to about 2021). Reading the label with the study, this specimen's time point is: persistent/refractory GD, antithyroid drugs over 5 years with positive TRAb. RNA was extracted from PBMCs in TRIzol for both TCR sequencing and RNA sequencing. Libraries were constructed by multiplex PCR. The instrument was an Illumina HiSeq 4000. To build TCR beta libraries, CDR3 regions were amplified by Arm-PCR using iRepertoire HTBI primers. The public reads were quality trimmed at Q25 with fastp and then assembled into clones with MiXCR by TCRdb, keeping productive beta chains. Under each unique CDR3 protein, matching rows form one entry showing the most common genes and DNA. This sample lists more than 300,000 distinct CDR3 sequences; around 20% were detected once. Less than 30% of the sample lies in the top ten.

This material consisted of peripheral blood mononuclear cells (PBMCs), taken when the disease was refractory, from a patient treated with antithyroid drugs. These receptors were obtained from a female donor with Graves disease.

The V gene is TRBV7-2, the J gene TRBJ1-6; D unresolved. CDR1 and CDR2 (germline): SGHTA, FQGNSA. V was pared by 2 bases and J by 9 bases, with 5 bases between. The CDR3 is 12 amino acids. For the CDR3, the DNA is TGTGCCAGCAGCTTAATGGGTTCACCCCTCCACTTT. Translated, it gives CASSLMGSPLHF.

This clonotype showed up many times. CDR3 amino acids: CASSYAFVDSTYEQYF. The CDR3 DNA reads as TGTGCCAGCAGTTACGCCTTTGTCGACAGTACCTACGAGCAGTACTTC. The chain links TRBV6-5 to TRBJ2-7; tentatively, D is TRBD1 (5 bases). The V and J ends lost 2 bases and 2 bases respectively, with 16 bases between them. The CDR3 sequence is 16 residues long. CDR1 is MNHEY and CDR2 is SVGAGI in the germline V gene.

This clonotype was counted a few times. This chain uses TRBV3-1 with TRBJ2-2; D might be TRBD1 or TRBD2, each matching 5 bases. This CDR3 is 15 amino acids long. Trimming pared 0 bases from V and 4 bases from J, leaving 9 bases between. Germline V gene sequence: CDR1 LGHDT, CDR2 YNNKEL (reference sequence). CDR3 DNA sequence: TGTGCCAGCAGCCAAGAGGGGGAGCCCACCGGGGAGCTGTTTTTT. It specifies CASSQEGEPTGELFF.